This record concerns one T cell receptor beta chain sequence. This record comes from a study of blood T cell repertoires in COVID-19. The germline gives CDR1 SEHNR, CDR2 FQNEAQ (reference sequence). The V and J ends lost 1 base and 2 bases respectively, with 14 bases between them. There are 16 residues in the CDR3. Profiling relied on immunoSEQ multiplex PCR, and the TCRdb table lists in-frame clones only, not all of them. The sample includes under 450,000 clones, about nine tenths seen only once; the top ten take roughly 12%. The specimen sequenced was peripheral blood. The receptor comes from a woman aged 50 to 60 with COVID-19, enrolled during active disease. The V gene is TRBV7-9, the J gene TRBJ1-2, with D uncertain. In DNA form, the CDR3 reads TGTGCCAGCAGCTTAGGAGGACCGAGGGAAAACTATGGCTACACCTTC. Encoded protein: CASSLGGPRENYGYTF.